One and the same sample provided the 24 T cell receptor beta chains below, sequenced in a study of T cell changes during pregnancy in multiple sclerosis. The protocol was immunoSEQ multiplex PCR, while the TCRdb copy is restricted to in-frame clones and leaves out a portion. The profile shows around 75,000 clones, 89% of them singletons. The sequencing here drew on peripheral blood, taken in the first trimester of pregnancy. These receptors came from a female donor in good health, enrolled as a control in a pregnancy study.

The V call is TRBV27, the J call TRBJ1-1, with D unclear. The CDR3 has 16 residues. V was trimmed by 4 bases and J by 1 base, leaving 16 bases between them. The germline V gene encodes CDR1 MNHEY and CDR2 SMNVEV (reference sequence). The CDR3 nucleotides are TGTGCCAGCAGTTCCGCCTTCGACGGGGAGAACACTGAAGCTTTCTTT. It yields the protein CASSSAFDGENTEAFF.

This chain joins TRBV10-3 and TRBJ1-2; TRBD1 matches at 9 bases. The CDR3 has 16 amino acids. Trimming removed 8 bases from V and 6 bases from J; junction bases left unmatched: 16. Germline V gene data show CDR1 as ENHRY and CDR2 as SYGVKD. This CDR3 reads CAIGSGTGRGEHGYTF. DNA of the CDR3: TGTGCCATCGGATCGGGGACAGGGAGGGGTGAACATGGCTACACCTTC.

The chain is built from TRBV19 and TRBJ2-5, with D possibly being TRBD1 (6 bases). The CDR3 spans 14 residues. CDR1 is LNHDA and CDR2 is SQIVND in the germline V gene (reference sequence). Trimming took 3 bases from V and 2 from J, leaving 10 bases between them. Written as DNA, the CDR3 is TGTGCCAGTAGTATCATCAGGGGACAAGAGACCCAGTACTTC. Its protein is CASSIIRGQETQYF.

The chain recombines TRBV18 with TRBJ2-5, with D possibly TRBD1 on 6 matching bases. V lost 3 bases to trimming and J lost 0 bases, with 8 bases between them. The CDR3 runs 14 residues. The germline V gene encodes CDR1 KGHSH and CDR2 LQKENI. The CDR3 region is CASSPGQYQETQYF. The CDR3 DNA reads TGTGCCAGCTCACCCGGACAGTACCAAGAGACCCAGTACTTC.

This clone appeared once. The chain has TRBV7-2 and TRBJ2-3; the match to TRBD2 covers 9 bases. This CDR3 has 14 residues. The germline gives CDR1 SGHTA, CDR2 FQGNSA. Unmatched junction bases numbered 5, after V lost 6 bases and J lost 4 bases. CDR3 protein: CASRVSGSADTQYF. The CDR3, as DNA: TGTGCCAGCAGGGTTAGCGGGAGTGCAGATACGCAGTATTTT.

DNA for the CDR3: TGTGCCAGCAGCTTACTAGGGGGCCAGAGCTCCTATAATTCACCCCTCCACTTT. Translation: CASSLLGGQSSYNSPLHF. This chain links TRBV7-8 with TRBJ1-6; 7 bases are a match to TRBD1. The CDR3 consists of 18 residues. The junction had 7 bases not matched to a gene; V was cut back by 2 bases and J by 0 bases. Germline lookup yields CDR1 SGHVS and CDR2 FQNEAQ.

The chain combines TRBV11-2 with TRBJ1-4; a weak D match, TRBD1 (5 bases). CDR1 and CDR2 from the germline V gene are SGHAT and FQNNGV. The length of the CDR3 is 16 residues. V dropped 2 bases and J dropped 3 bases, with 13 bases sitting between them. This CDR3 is CASSLSGGAPNEKLFF. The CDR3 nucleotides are TGTGCCAGCAGCTTAAGCGGAGGGGCTCCTAATGAAAAACTGTTTTTT.

The CDR3 loop is CASSLFGDTTKNIQYF. CDR3 nucleotides: TGCGCCAGCAGCTTGTTCGGCGATACTACCAAAAACATTCAGTACTTC. The chain has TRBV5-1 and TRBJ2-4; D not resolved. The V gene lost 1 base and the J gene lost 2 bases, with 13 bases spanning the gap. Germline V CDR1 and CDR2: SGHRS, YFSETQ. CDR3 length: 16 residues.

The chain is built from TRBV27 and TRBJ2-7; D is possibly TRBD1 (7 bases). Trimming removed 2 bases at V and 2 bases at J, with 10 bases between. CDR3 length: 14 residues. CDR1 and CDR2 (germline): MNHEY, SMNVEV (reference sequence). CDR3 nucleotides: TGTGCCAGCAGTTTACAGGGGGGCCCCTACGAGCAGTACTTC. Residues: CASSLQGGPYEQYF.

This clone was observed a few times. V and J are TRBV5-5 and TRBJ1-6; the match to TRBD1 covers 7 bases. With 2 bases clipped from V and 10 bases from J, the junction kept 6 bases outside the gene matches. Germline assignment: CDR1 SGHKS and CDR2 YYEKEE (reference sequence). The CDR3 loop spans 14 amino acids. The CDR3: CASSLPGQSSPLHF. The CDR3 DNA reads TGTGCCAGCAGCTTACCGGGACAGAGCTCACCCCTCCACTTT. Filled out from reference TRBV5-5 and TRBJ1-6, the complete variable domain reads DAGVTQSPTHLIKTRGQQVTLRCSPISGHKSVSWYQQVLGQGPQFIFQYYEKEERGRGNFPDRFSARQFPNYSSELNVNALLLGDSALYLCASSLPGQSSPLHFGNGTRLTVT.

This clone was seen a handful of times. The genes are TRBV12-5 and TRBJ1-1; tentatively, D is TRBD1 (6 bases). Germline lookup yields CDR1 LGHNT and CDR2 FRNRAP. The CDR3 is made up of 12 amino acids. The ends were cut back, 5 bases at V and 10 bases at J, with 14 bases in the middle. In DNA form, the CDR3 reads TGTGCTAGTGGTCCCGGACAGATGGGAGCTTTCTTT. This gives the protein CASGPGQMGAFF.

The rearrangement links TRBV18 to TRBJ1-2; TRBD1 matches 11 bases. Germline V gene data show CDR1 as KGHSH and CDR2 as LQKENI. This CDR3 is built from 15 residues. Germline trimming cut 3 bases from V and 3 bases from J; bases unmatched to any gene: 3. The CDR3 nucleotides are TGTGCCAGCTCACCTGGGACAGGGGGAGACTATGGCTACACCTTC. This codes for CASSPGTGGDYGYTF.

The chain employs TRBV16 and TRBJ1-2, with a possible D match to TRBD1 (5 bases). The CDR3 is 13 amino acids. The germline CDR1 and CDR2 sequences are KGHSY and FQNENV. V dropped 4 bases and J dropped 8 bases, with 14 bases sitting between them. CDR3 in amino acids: CASSRETVGGYTF. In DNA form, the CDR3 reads TGTGCCAGCAGCCGCGAGACAGTAGGGGGCTACACCTTC.

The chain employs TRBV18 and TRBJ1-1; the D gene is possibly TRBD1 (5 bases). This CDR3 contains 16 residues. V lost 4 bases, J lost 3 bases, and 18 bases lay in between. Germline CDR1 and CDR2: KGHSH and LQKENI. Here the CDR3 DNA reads TGTGCCAGCTCACTCACCTGGGACTTGGGAGACACTGAAGCTTTCTTT. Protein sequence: CASSLTWDLGDTEAFF.

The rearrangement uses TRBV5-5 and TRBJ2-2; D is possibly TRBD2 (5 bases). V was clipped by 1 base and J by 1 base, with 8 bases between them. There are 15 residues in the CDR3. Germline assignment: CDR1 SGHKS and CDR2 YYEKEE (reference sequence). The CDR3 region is CASSLLDWNTGELFF. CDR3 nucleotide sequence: TGTGCCAGCAGCTTGTTGGACTGGAACACCGGGGAGCTGTTTTTT.

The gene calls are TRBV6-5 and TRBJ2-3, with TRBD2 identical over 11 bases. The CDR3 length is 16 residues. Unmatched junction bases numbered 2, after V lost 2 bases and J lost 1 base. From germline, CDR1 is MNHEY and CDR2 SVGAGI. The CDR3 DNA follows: TGTGCCAGCAGTTACACTAGCGGGGGTGGCACAGATACGCAGTATTTT. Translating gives CASSYTSGGGTDTQYF.

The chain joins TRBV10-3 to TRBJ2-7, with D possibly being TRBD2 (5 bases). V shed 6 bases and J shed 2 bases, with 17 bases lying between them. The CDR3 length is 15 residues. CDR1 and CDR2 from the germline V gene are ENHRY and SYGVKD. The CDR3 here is CAIRGERVDPYEQYF. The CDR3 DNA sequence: TGTGCCATCAGGGGCGAGAGGGTTGATCCCTACGAGCAGTACTTC.

The CDR3: CASSGTGLYEQYF. As DNA, the CDR3 is TGTGCCAGCAGTGGGACAGGCCTGTACGAGCAGTACTTC. The chain is built from TRBV6-1 and TRBJ2-7; 7 nucleotides align to TRBD1. Trimming took 4 bases from V and 4 from J; bases not matched to a gene: 4. The CDR3 is 13 amino acids. The germline CDR1 and CDR2 sequences are MNHNS and SASEGT.

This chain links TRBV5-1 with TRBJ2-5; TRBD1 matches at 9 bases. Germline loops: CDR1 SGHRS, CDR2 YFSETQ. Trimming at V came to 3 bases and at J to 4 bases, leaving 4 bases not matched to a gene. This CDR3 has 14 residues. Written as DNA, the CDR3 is TGCGCCAGCAGCTCGGGACAGGGTAGAGAGACCCAGTACTTC. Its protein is CASSSGQGRETQYF.

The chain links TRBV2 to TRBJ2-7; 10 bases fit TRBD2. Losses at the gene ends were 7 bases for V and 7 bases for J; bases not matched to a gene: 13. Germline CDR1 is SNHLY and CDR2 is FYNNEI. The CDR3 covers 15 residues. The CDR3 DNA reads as TGTGCCAGCACCCTGAGAACTAGCGGGATCCAAGAGCAGTACTTC. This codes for CASTLRTSGIQEQYF.

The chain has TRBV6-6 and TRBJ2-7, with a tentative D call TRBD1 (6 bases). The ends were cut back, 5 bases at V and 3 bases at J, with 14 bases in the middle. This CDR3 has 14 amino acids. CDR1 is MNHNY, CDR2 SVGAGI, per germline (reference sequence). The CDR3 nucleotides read TGTGCCAGCAGTCCTTTGGACAGCCACTACGAGCAGTACTTC. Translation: CASSPLDSHYEQYF.

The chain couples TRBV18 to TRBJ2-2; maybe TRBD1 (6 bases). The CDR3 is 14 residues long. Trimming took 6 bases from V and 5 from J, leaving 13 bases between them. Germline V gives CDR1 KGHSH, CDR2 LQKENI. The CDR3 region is CASSPVQGTGELFF. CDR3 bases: TGTGCCAGCTCGCCTGTACAGGGTACCGGGGAGCTGTTTTTT.

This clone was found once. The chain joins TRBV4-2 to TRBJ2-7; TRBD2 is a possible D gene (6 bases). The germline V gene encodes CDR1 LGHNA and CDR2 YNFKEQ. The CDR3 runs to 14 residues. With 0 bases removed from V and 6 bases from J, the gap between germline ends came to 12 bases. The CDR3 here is CASSQDGGAGEQYF. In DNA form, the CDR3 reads TGTGCCAGCAGCCAAGATGGAGGGGCGGGCGAGCAGTACTTC.

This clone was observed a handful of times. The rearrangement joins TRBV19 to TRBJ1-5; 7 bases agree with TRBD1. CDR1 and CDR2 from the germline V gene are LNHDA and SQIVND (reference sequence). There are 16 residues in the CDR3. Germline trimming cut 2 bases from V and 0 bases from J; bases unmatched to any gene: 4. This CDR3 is CASSIQGGNSNQPQHF. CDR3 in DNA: TGTGCCAGTAGTATACAGGGGGGAAATAGCAATCAGCCCCAGCATTTT.